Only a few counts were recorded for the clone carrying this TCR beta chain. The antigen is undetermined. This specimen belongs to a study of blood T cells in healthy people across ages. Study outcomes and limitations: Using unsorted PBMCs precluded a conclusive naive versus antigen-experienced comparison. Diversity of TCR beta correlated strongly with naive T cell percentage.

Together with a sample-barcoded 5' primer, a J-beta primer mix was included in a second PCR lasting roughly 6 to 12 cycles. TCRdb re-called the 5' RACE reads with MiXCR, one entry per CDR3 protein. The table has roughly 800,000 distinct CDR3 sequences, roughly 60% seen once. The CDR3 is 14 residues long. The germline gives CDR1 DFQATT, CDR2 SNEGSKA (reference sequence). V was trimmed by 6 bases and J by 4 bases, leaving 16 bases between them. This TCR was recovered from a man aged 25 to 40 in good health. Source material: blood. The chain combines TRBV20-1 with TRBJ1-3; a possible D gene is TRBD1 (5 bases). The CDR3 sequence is CSARDLTWGNTIYF. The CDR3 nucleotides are TGCAGTGCCCGGGACCTTACGTGGGGAAACACCATATATTTT.